The T cell receptor (beta chain) described here comes from a study of T-cell memory formation after mild COVID-19. General observations from the study: Unconfirmed was the SARS-CoV-2 specificity of second-wave clones that peaked on day 37. CD4+ bias marked clones expanding day 15 to 37, unlike balanced contracting clones. Several responding clones turned up in pre-infection memory, indicating that cross-reactive memory may have taken part.

The authors produced TCR alpha and TCR beta cDNA libraries with sample barcodes and UMIs by 5'RACE using constant-segment primers. TCRdb called the 5' RACE reads again in MiXCR, with one record for every CDR3 protein. The data show under 300,000 distinct CDR3 sequences, roughly 8% seen once. The germline V and J ends were trimmed by 0 bases and 0 bases, with 8 bases remaining between them. CDR3 size: 16 residues. Germline V lookup: CDR1 KGHDR, CDR2 SFDVKD. As to this clonotype: Its antigen is unidentified.

The source of this sequence is a young man who had mild COVID-19 (a few samples of this study predate the infection). Cell type and time point are not known. This chain connects TRBV24-1 to TRBJ2-1; D not certain. Sequencing was done on a sample of PBMCs or a T cell subset sorted from them (not recorded which). The CDR3 here is CATSDLRSRSYNEQFF. DNA for the CDR3: TGTGCCACCAGTGATTTGCGTTCACGCTCCTACAATGAGCAGTTCTTC.